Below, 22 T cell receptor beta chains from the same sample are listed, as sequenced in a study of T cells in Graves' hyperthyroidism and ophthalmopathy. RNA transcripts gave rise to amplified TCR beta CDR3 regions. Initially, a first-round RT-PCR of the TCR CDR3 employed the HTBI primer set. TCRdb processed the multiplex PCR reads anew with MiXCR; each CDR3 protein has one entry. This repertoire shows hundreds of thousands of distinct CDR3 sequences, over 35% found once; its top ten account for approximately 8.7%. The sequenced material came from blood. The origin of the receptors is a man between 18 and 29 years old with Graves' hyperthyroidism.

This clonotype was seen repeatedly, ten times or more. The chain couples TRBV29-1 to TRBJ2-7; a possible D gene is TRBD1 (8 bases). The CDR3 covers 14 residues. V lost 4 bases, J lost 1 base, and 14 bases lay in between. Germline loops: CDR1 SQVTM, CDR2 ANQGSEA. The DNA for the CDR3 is TGCAGCGTTGTGGGGGGGACAGGATCCTACGAGCAGTACTTC. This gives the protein CSVVGGTGSYEQYF.

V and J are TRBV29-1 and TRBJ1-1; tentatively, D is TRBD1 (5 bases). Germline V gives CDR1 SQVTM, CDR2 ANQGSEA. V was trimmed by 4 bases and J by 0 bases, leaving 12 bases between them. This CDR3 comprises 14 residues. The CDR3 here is CSVVALGVNTEAFF. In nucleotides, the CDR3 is TGCAGCGTTGTGGCCTTGGGGGTGAACACTGAAGCTTTCTTT.

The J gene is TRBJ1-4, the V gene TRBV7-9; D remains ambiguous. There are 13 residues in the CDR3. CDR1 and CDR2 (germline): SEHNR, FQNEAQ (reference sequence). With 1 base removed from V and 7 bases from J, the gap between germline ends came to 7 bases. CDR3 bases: TGTGCCAGCAGCTTAGGAGAGAGTGAAAAACTGTTTTTT. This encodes CASSLGESEKLFF.

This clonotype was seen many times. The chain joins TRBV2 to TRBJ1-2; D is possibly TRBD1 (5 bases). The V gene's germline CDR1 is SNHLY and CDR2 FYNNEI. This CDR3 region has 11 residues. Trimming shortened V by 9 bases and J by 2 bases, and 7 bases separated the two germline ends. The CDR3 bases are TGTGCCAGAGACAGAAACTATGGCTACACCTTC. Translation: CARDRNYGYTF.

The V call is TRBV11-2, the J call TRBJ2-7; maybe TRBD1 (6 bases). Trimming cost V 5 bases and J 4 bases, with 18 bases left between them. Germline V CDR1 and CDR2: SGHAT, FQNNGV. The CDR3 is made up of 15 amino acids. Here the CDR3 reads CASSPDSTVAYEQYF. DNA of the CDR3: TGTGCCAGCAGCCCGGACAGTACTGTGGCTTACGAGCAGTACTTC.

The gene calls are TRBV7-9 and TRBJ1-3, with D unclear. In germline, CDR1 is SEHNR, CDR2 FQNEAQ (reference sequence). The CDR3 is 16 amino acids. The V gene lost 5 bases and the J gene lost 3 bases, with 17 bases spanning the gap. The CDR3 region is CASSALLAGYGNTIYF. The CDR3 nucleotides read TGTGCCAGCAGCGCCCTACTAGCGGGATATGGAAACACCATATATTTT.

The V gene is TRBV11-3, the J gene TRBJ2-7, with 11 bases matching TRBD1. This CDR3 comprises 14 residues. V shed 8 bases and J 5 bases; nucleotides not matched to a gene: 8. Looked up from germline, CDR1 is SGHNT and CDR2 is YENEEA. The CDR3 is CASAVGQGADEQYF. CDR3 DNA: TGTGCCAGCGCCGTAGGACAGGGGGCGGACGAGCAGTACTTC.

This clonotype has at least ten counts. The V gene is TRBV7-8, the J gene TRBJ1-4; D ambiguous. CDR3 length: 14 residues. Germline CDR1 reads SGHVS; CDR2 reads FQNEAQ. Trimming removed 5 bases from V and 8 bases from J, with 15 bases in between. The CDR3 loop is CASSHRQLGEKLFF. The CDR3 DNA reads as TGTGCCAGCAGCCACAGACAACTGGGAGAAAAACTGTTTTTT. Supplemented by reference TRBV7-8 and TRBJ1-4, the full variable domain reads GAGVSQSPRYKVAKRGQDVALRCDPISGHVSLFWYQQALGQGPEFLTYFQNEAQLDKSGLPSDRFFAERPEGSVSTLKIQRTQQEDSAVYLCASSHRQLGEKLFFGSGTQLSVL.

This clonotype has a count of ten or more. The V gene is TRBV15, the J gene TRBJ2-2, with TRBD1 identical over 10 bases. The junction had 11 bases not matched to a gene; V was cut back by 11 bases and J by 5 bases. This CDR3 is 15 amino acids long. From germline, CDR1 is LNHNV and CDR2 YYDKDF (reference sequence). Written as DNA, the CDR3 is TGTGCCGCCCGAGGAGGGACAGGGGTTACCGGGGAGCTGTTTTTT. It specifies CAARGGTGVTGELFF.

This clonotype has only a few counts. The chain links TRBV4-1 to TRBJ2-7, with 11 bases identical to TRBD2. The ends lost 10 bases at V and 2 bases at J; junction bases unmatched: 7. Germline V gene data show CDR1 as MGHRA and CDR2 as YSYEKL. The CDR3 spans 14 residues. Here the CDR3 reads CATRPGLAAYEQYF. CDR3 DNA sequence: TGCGCCACCCGACCGGGACTAGCGGCCTACGAGCAGTACTTC.

CDR3 bases: TGTGCCAGCAGTTCGGAGTATGGACAGGGGAATCAGCCCCAGCATTTT. This sequence encodes CASSSEYGQGNQPQHF. The chain links TRBV12-3 or TRBV12-4 to TRBJ1-5; 9 bases line up with TRBD1. Trimming removed 4 bases from V and 4 bases from J; junction bases left unmatched: 8. The CDR3 sequence is 16 residues long.

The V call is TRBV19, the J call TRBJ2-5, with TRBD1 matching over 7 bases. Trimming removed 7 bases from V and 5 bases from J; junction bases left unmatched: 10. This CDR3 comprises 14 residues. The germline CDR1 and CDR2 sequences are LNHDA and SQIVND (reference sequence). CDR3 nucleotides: TGTGCCAGTAACCAGGGGGTGTCGGGGGAGACCCAGTACTTC. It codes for CASNQGVSGETQYF.

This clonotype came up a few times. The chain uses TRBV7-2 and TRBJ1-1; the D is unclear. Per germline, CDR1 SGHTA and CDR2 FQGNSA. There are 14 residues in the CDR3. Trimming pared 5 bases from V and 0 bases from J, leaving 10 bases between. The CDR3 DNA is TGTGCCAGCAGCCCCGGGCTGGTGAACACTGAAGCTTTCTTT. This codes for CASSPGLVNTEAFF.

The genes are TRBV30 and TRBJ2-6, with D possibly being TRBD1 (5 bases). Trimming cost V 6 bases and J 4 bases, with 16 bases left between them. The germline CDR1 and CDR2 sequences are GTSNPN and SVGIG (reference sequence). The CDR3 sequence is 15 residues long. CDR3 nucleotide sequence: TGTGCCTGCAGGCAGGGAAGTTCCGGGGCCAACGTCCTGACTTTC. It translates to CACRQGSSGANVLTF. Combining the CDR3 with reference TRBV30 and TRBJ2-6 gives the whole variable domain SQTIHQWPATLVQPVGSPLSLECTVEGTSNPNLYWYRQAAGRGLQLLFYSVGIGQISSEVPQNLSASRPQDRQFILSSKKLLLSDSGFYLCACRQGSSGANVLTFGAGSRLTVL.

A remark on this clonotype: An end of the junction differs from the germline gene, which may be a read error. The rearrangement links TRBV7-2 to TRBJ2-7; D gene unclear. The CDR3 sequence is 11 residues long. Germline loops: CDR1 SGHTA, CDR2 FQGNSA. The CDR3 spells CAGSLVYEQYF. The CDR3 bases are TGTGCCGGCAGCTTAGTGTACGAGCAGTACTTC. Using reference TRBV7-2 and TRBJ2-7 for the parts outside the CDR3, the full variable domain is GAGVSQSPSNKVTEKGKDVELRCDPISGHTALYWYRQSLGQGLEFLIYFQGNSAPDKSGLPSDRFSAERTGGSVSTLTIQRTQQEDSAVYLCAGSLVYEQYFGPGTRLTVT.

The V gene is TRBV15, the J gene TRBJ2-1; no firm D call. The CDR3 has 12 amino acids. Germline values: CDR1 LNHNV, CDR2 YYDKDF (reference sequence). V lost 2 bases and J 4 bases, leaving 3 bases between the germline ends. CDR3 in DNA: TGTGCCACCAGCAGACCGTACAATGAGCAGTTCTTC. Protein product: CATSRPYNEQFF.

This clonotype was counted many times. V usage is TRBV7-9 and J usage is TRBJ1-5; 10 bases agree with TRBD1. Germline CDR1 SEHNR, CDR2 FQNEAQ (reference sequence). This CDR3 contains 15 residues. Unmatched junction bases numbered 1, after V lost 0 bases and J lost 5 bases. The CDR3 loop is CASSLAGTGDQPQHF. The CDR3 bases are TGTGCCAGCAGCTTAGCGGGGACAGGGGATCAGCCCCAGCATTTT.

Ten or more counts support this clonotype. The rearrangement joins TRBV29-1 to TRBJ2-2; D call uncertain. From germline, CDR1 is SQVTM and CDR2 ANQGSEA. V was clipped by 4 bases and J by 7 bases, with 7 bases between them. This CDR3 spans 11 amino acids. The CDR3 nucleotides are TGCAGCGTTGGGAGCGTCGGGGAGCTGTTTTTT. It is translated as CSVGSVGELFF.

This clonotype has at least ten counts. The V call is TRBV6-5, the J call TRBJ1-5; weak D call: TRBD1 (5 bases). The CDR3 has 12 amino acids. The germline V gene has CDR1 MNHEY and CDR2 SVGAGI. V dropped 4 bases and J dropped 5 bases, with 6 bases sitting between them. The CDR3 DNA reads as TGTGCCAGCAGTTCGGGGCATCAGCCCCAGCATTTT. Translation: CASSSGHQPQHF.

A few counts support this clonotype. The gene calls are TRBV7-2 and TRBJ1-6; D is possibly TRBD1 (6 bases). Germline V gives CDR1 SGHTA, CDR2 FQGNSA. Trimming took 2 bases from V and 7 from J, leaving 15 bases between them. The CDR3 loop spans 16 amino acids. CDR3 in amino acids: CASSLWSGGGNSPLHF. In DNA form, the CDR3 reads TGTGCCAGCAGCTTATGGTCTGGCGGGGGCAATTCACCCCTCCACTTT. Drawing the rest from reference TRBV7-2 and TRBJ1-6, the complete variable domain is GAGVSQSPSNKVTEKGKDVELRCDPISGHTALYWYRQSLGQGLEFLIYFQGNSAPDKSGLPSDRFSAERTGGSVSTLTIQRTQQEDSAVYLCASSLWSGGGNSPLHFGNGTRLTVT.

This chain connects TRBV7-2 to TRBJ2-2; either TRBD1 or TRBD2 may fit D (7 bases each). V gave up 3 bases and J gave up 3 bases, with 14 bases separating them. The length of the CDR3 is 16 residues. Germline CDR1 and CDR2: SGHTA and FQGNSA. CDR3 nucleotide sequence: TGTGCCAGCAGCTTTCAGGGGGGGATGGACACCGGGGAGCTGTTTTTT. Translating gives CASSFQGGMDTGELFF.

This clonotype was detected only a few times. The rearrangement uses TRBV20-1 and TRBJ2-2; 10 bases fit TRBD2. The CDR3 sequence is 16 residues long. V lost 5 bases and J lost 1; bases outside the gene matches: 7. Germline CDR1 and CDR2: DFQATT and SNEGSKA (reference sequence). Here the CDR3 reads CSAGETSGKNTGELFF. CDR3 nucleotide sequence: TGCAGTGCTGGGGAAACTAGCGGGAAGAACACCGGGGAGCTGTTTTTT.